A selection of T cell receptor beta chains follows, all from one sample in a study of Ad26.COV2.S vaccination and SARS-CoV-2 variants. Clones were read by immunoSEQ multiplex PCR, and TCRdb kept only the in-frame ones, dropping some. The table includes approximately 420,000 clones, 80% to 90% detected once. This specimen consisted of peripheral blood, obtained in a trial of Ad26.COV2.S vaccine versus placebo. All receptors come from a person between 18 and 59 years old who received the Ad26.COV2.S COVID-19 vaccine or a placebo. CDR3s include the opening cysteine and the closing phenylalanine or tryptophan. D genes are given only for firm matches.

v_call,d_call,cdr3_aa
TRBV5-1,TRBD1,CASSPARSGTGTNNEQFF
TRBV6-2/TRBV6-3,-,CASSTTYEQYF
TRBV27,-,CASSLKQGPYEQYF
TRBV13,TRBD1,CASSLGQGAFGSPLHF
TRBV14,TRBD2,CASSTLAGGFDEQFF
TRBV7-2,-,CASTPSGANVLTF
TRBV10-3,-,CAIRGSGNNPYNEQFF
TRBV9,-,CASSVDIGLNQPQHF
TRBV27,-,CASTPMGGTSYEQYF
TRBV11-1,-,CASSLARGGAFEQFF
TRBV6-5,-,CASSYSAQRRNYEQYF
TRBV6-4,TRBD1,CASSPTDRELRNTEAFF
TRBV6-1,-,CASSEIGGLSGNTIYF
TRBV30,-,CAWRKTGIMNTEAFF
TRBV11-2,-,CATGRALRRTGELFF
TRBV2,TRBD1,CASRHRGSIQPQHF
TRBV3-1/TRBV3-2,TRBD1,CASSQDWTGVYGYTF
TRBV11-2,TRBD1,CASSLPGQGFHEQYF
TRBV19,-,CASSTPPGVSYNEQFF
TRBV15,TRBD2,CATSRDYGRGGGDTQYF
TRBV7-9,-,CASSSTYEQYF
TRBV7-9,-,CASSLEGLYGYTF
TRBV11-2,TRBD1,CASSPNRGRGPETQYF
TRBV7-9,-,CASSLAGTEAFF
TRBV19,-,CASSPRDVEKLFF
TRBV9,-,CASSDILHGLTEAFF
TRBV15,-,CATSTARAMGQTQYF
TRBV6-5,-,CASSYGRTRPYGYTF
TRBV13,-,CASSQLFSGANVLTF
TRBV19,TRBD2,CASSIDLAGGLETQYF
TRBV4-1,-,CASSQAVSSYEQYF
TRBV14,-,CASSLWTDYGYTF
TRBV6-2/TRBV6-3,TRBD2,CASSWGLTAKNIQYF
TRBV2,-,CASSVGYNSPLHF
TRBV19,TRBD1,CASITGGPTGELFF
TRBV5-6,-,CASSLAGWKSPLHF
TRBV10-3,-,CAIRQDYGYTF
TRBV21-1,-,CASSRNRDRGFYEQYF
TRBV6-5,TRBD2,CASSFLGLAGLREQYF
TRBV29-1,TRBD2,CSVETGLEDNEQFF
TRBV5-6,TRBD2,CASSLVASGGVETQYF
TRBV5-4,-,CASSSERGYTQYF